The rows below give T cell receptor beta chains drawn from one sample of a study of shared clonotypes between healthy human individuals. Generated by immunoSEQ multiplex PCR, the TCRdb table keeps only in-frame clones and is missing some. The sample carries 2 million to 2.5 million clones, 85% to 95% recorded once. The specimen was naive CD4+ T cells sorted from blood. These receptors were obtained from a man aged 18 to 29 in good health. The CDR3 runs from the conserved cysteine through the conserved F or W. The order of the fields is J gene, clone size, D gene, V gene, CDR3 protein, CDR3 DNA. A D gene is named only where the DNA matches it firmly. Size is stated for part of the rows, as once, few or many counts, or as a class when the clone is expanded.

j_call: TRBJ1-2; clone_size: -; d_call: -; v_call: TRBV27; cdr3_aa: CASSSTRTVNYGYTF; cdr3_nt: TGTGCCAGCAGTTCCACCCGGACAGTTAACTATGGCTACACCTTC
j_call: TRBJ2-1; clone_size: -; d_call: TRBD2; v_call: TRBV30; cdr3_aa: CAWSSGTSGRAGYVEQFF; cdr3_nt: TGTGCCTGGAGTTCCGGGACTAGCGGGAGGGCCGGGTATGTTGAGCAGTTCTTC
j_call: TRBJ1-4; clone_size: -; d_call: -; v_call: TRBV15; cdr3_aa: CATSRARGVNEKLFF; cdr3_nt: TGTGCCACCAGCAGAGCCCGTGGGGTTAATGAAAAACTGTTTTTT
j_call: TRBJ1-3; clone_size: once; d_call: -; v_call: TRBV11-2; cdr3_aa: CASSGTGNAGNTIYF; cdr3_nt: TGTGCCAGCAGCGGTACAGGGAACGCTGGAAACACCATATATTTT
j_call: TRBJ1-4; clone_size: -; d_call: TRBD1; v_call: TRBV15; cdr3_aa: CATSSPGGANEKLFF; cdr3_nt: TGTGCCACCAGCAGCCCAGGGGGCGCGAATGAAAAACTGTTTTTT
j_call: TRBJ2-1; clone_size: -; d_call: TRBD2; v_call: TRBV28; cdr3_aa: CASSSPGTSGYNEQFF; cdr3_nt: TGTGCCAGCAGTTCACCCGGGACTAGCGGATACAATGAGCAGTTCTTC
j_call: TRBJ2-1; clone_size: -; d_call: -; v_call: TRBV18; cdr3_aa: CASSPLQPSYNEQFF; cdr3_nt: TGTGCCAGCTCACCGCTACAGCCTTCCTACAATGAGCAGTTCTTC
j_call: TRBJ1-1; clone_size: -; d_call: TRBD1; v_call: TRBV6-5; cdr3_aa: CASSYTGATEAFF; cdr3_nt: TGTGCCAGCAGTTACACAGGGGCGACTGAAGCTTTCTTT
j_call: TRBJ2-7; clone_size: -; d_call: -; v_call: TRBV28; cdr3_aa: CASTYGGKSYEQYF; cdr3_nt: TGTGCCAGCACCTATGGGGGAAAGTCCTACGAGCAGTACTTC
j_call: TRBJ2-7; clone_size: once; d_call: -; v_call: TRBV18; cdr3_aa: CASSPERNEQYF; cdr3_nt: TGTGCCAGCTCACCAGAAAGGAACGAGCAGTACTTC
j_call: TRBJ1-6; clone_size: -; d_call: -; v_call: TRBV5-1; cdr3_aa: CASSPTDTSNSPLHF; cdr3_nt: TGCGCCAGCAGTCCTACGGACACCAGTAATTCACCCCTCCACTTT
j_call: TRBJ2-7; clone_size: -; d_call: -; v_call: TRBV1; cdr3_aa: CTSSQDPGRISYEQYF; cdr3_nt: TGCACCAGCAGCCAAGATCCCGGACGAATCTCCTACGAGCAGTACTTC
j_call: TRBJ1-2; clone_size: -; d_call: -; v_call: TRBV2; cdr3_aa: CASRQVYGYTF; cdr3_nt: TGTGCCAGCAGGCAGGTTTATGGCTACACCTTC
j_call: TRBJ2-3; clone_size: -; d_call: TRBD2; v_call: TRBV30; cdr3_aa: CAWSISAPGGDTQYF; cdr3_nt: TGTGCCTGGAGTATTTCAGCGCCGGGGGGGGATACGCAGTATTTT
j_call: TRBJ1-2; clone_size: -; d_call: TRBD1; v_call: TRBV11-2; cdr3_aa: CASSPWDRGNYGYTF; cdr3_nt: TGTGCCAGCAGCCCCTGGGACAGGGGGAACTATGGCTACACCTTC
j_call: TRBJ2-7; clone_size: -; d_call: TRBD1; v_call: TRBV10-3; cdr3_aa: CAISESTGTVRKGQYF; cdr3_nt: TGTGCCATCAGTGAGTCCACCGGGACAGTTAGGAAGGGGCAGTACTTC
j_call: TRBJ1-6; clone_size: -; d_call: TRBD1; v_call: TRBV7-9; cdr3_aa: CASSLGDRSSYNSPLHF; cdr3_nt: TGTGCCAGCAGCTTAGGGGACAGGAGCTCCTATAATTCACCCCTCCACTTT
j_call: TRBJ1-4; clone_size: -; d_call: -; v_call: TRBV19; cdr3_aa: CASSGGQSGEAGKLFF; cdr3_nt: TGTGCCAGTAGCGGAGGACAGTCGGGGGAGGCTGGGAAACTGTTTTTT
j_call: TRBJ1-1; clone_size: -; d_call: -; v_call: TRBV2; cdr3_aa: CASGVLRANTEAFF; cdr3_nt: TGTGCCAGCGGCGTCTTAAGGGCAAACACTGAAGCTTTCTTT
j_call: TRBJ2-7; clone_size: -; d_call: -; v_call: TRBV6-6; cdr3_aa: CASSLYKAYEQYF; cdr3_nt: TGTGCCAGCAGTTTATACAAAGCGTACGAGCAGTACTTC
j_call: TRBJ2-7; clone_size: -; d_call: TRBD1; v_call: TRBV6-5; cdr3_aa: CASSYGRTGTEQYF; cdr3_nt: TGTGCCAGCAGTTACGGCCGGACAGGGACCGAGCAGTACTTC
j_call: TRBJ1-4; clone_size: -; d_call: -; v_call: TRBV5-6; cdr3_aa: CASSVMGEGEKLFF; cdr3_nt: TGTGCCAGCAGCGTTATGGGGGAAGGTGAAAAACTGTTTTTT
j_call: TRBJ2-7; clone_size: -; d_call: -; v_call: TRBV2; cdr3_aa: CASSEWRVGSYEQYF; cdr3_nt: TGTGCCAGCAGTGAGTGGAGGGTGGGCTCCTACGAGCAGTACTTC
j_call: TRBJ1-6; clone_size: -; d_call: -; v_call: TRBV28; cdr3_aa: CASSPEWLARRNSPLHF; cdr3_nt: TGTGCCAGCAGCCCAGAATGGTTGGCACGACGAAATTCACCCCTCCACTTT
j_call: TRBJ2-5; clone_size: -; d_call: -; v_call: TRBV5-1; cdr3_aa: CASSLGPGLETQYF; cdr3_nt: TGCGCCAGCAGCTTGGGACCCGGCCTGGAGACCCAGTACTTC
j_call: TRBJ2-3; clone_size: -; d_call: -; v_call: TRBV7-9; cdr3_aa: CASSLGPAPDTQYF; cdr3_nt: TGTGCCAGCAGTCTTGGGCCTGCACCAGATACGCAGTATTTT
j_call: TRBJ2-3; clone_size: -; d_call: TRBD2; v_call: TRBV18; cdr3_aa: CASSPPGRVGDTQYF; cdr3_nt: TGTGCCAGCTCACCACCGGGGAGGGTCGGAGATACGCAGTATTTT
j_call: TRBJ2-7; clone_size: once; d_call: -; v_call: TRBV30; cdr3_aa: CAWSEEYEQYF; cdr3_nt: TGTGCCTGGAGTGAGGAGTACGAGCAGTACTTC
j_call: TRBJ1-5; clone_size: -; d_call: TRBD1; v_call: TRBV6-1; cdr3_aa: CATIGTGPLPQHF; cdr3_nt: TGTGCCACCATCGGGACAGGGCCTCTGCCCCAGCATTTT
j_call: TRBJ1-1; clone_size: -; d_call: -; v_call: TRBV5-1; cdr3_aa: CASSMGNTEAFF; cdr3_nt: TGCGCCAGCAGCATGGGTAACACTGAAGCTTTCTTT
j_call: TRBJ2-3; clone_size: -; d_call: TRBD1; v_call: TRBV15; cdr3_aa: CATSRRQGATDTQYF; cdr3_nt: TGTGCCACCAGCAGAAGACAGGGCGCCACAGATACGCAGTATTTT
j_call: TRBJ2-7; clone_size: -; d_call: TRBD2; v_call: TRBV29-1; cdr3_aa: CSARRVGLGGDEQYF; cdr3_nt: TGCAGCGCCCGACGGGTTGGACTAGGAGGTGACGAGCAGTACTTC
j_call: TRBJ2-7; clone_size: -; d_call: -; v_call: TRBV6-1; cdr3_aa: CASSEARGRYEQYF; cdr3_nt: TGTGCCAGCAGTGAAGCGAGAGGGCGGTACGAGCAGTACTTC
j_call: TRBJ1-3; clone_size: -; d_call: TRBD1; v_call: TRBV18; cdr3_aa: CASSPLVARTGSSGNTIYF; cdr3_nt: TGTGCCAGCTCACCCCTAGTCGCGAGGACAGGGAGCTCTGGAAACACCATATATTTT
j_call: TRBJ2-7; clone_size: -; d_call: -; v_call: TRBV6-5; cdr3_aa: CASTMGFGGEQYF; cdr3_nt: TGTGCCAGCACCATGGGGTTTGGAGGAGAGCAGTACTTC
j_call: TRBJ2-7; clone_size: -; d_call: TRBD2; v_call: TRBV29-1; cdr3_aa: CSVPGGIYEQYF; cdr3_nt: TGCAGCGTTCCCGGGGGGATCTACGAGCAGTACTTC
j_call: TRBJ1-5; clone_size: once; d_call: -; v_call: TRBV7-2; cdr3_aa: CASSPLSGPGNQPQHF; cdr3_nt: TGTGCCAGCAGCCCCCTTTCCGGGCCCGGAAATCAGCCCCAGCATTTT
j_call: TRBJ1-6; clone_size: once; d_call: -; v_call: TRBV30; cdr3_aa: CAWKPTGYNSPLHF; cdr3_nt: TGTGCCTGGAAACCCACAGGGTATAATTCACCCCTCCACTTT